What follows are 14 T cell receptor beta chains derived from one specimen sequenced in a study of blood T cell repertoires in COVID-19. Repertoires were generated with immunoSEQ multiplex PCR, while TCRdb's copy carries only in-frame clones and drops some. Of just over 300,000 clones listed, about 87% were seen once; the top ten hold more than 8.5%. Sequencing used PBMCs or T cells enriched from blood (not recorded which). The source is a woman between 18 and 29 years old who had recovered from COVID-19.

This clone was counted only a few times. This chain joins TRBV10-3 and TRBJ2-2; the match to TRBD2 covers 7 bases. V lost 4 bases and J lost 6; bases outside the gene matches: 5. CDR1 ENHRY and CDR2 SYGVKD come from the germline V gene. The CDR3 is 14 amino acids. The CDR3, as DNA: TGTGCCATCAGTGCAACGACTAGCCCCGGGGAGCTGTTTTTT. Amino acid sequence: CAISATTSPGELFF.

The rearrangement uses TRBV4-3 and TRBJ1-4; D unresolved. Looked up from germline, CDR1 is LGHNA and CDR2 is YSLEER. The germline V and J ends were trimmed by 5 bases and 5 bases, with 15 bases remaining between them. The CDR3 loop spans 15 amino acids. CDR3 DNA: TGCGCCAGCAGCTCTGAGGGCTTAGTCAATGAAAAACTGTTTTTT. Residues: CASSSEGLVNEKLFF.

The chain recombines TRBV27 with TRBJ1-6, with D possibly TRBD1 on 5 matching bases. In germline, CDR1 is MNHEY, CDR2 SMNVEV (reference sequence). The ends were cut back, 8 bases at V and 10 bases at J, with 12 bases in the middle. CDR3 length: 12 residues. The CDR3 DNA sequence: TGTGCCAGCTGTACAGGTTACTCACCCCTCCACTTT. Translation: CASCTGYSPLHF.

The CDR3 is CASKFVASNQPQHF. CDR3 sequence (DNA): TGTGCCAGCAAGTTCGTAGCTAGCAATCAGCCCCAGCATTTT. This chain connects TRBV6-5 to TRBJ1-5; no reliable D call. Trimming removed 7 bases from V and 0 bases from J, with 10 bases in between. This CDR3 contains 14 residues. CDR1 and CDR2 (germline): MNHEY, SVGAGI.

The chain employs TRBV7-9 and TRBJ2-1; D possibly corresponds to TRBD2 (6 bases). V shed 1 base and J shed 6 bases, with 22 bases lying between them. The V gene's germline CDR1 is SEHNR and CDR2 FQNEAQ (reference sequence). The CDR3 is 18 residues long. The CDR3 nucleotides read TGTGCCAGCAGCTTAGTGGGGGGATTGATGGGGTTCGGCAATGAGCAGTTCTTC. Translated, it gives CASSLVGGLMGFGNEQFF.

The J gene is TRBJ1-2, the V gene TRBV10-3; 7 bases match TRBD1. The CDR3 sequence is 15 residues long. The V gene's germline CDR1 is ENHRY and CDR2 SYGVKD. After removal of 5 bases from V and 3 bases from J, the junction contained 9 bases not matched to a gene. The CDR3: CAISSRDSPDYGYTF. CDR3 nucleotides: TGTGCCATCAGTAGTAGGGACAGCCCCGACTATGGCTACACCTTC.

The CDR3 DNA sequence: TGTGCCAGTAGGACAGGGATGGATGGCTACACCTTC. Translated, it gives CASRTGMDGYTF. The rearrangement uses TRBV19 and TRBJ1-2, with 7 nucleotides matching TRBD1. Looked up from germline, CDR1 is LNHDA and CDR2 is SQIVND (reference sequence). Unmatched junction bases numbered 4, after V lost 6 bases and J lost 6 bases. The CDR3 is 12 amino acids.

The chain has TRBV25-1 and TRBJ2-2, with 7 bases identical to TRBD1. CDR3 length: 16 amino acids. Looked up from germline, CDR1 is MGHDK and CDR2 is SYGVNS. J was trimmed by 7 bases and V by 3 bases; bases with no gene match: 11. CDR3 coding DNA: TGTGCCAGCAGTGATTTGGCAGGGGGTGTAATCGGGGAGCTGTTTTTT. Amino acids: CASSDLAGGVIGELFF. Variable domain in full (rest from reference TRBV25-1 and TRBJ2-2): EADIYQTPRYLVIGTGKKITLECSQTMGHDKMYWYQQDPGMELHLIHYSYGVNSTEKGDLSSESTVSRIRTEHFPLTLESARPSHTSQYLCASSDLAGGVIGELFFGEGSRLTVL.

The V call is TRBV30, the J call TRBJ1-2, with D unclear. Germline CDR1 reads GTSNPN; CDR2 reads SVGIG (reference sequence). V was pared by 4 bases and J by 7 bases, with 19 bases between. The CDR3 totals 14 residues. CDR3 residues: CAWMNMGRDSGYTF. The CDR3 DNA reads as TGTGCCTGGATGAACATGGGGAGGGATTCTGGCTACACCTTC.

The chain uses TRBV28 and TRBJ2-7; D is unclear. The CDR3 sequence is 11 residues long. Deletions cut 5 bases from V and 3 bases from J, with 5 bases between. CDR1 is MDHEN, CDR2 SYDVKM, per germline. CDR3 sequence: CASSGHYEQYF. The CDR3 DNA reads as TGTGCCAGCAGTGGGCACTACGAGCAGTACTTC.

The V and J genes are TRBV27 and TRBJ1-4; a possible D gene is TRBD1 (6 bases). CDR1 and CDR2 from the germline V gene are MNHEY and SMNVEV (reference sequence). The CDR3 has 19 residues. Between the trimmed V and J ends, which lost 6 bases and 0 bases, there was a span of 23 bases. The CDR3 loop reads CASRTTAGGRYTTNEKLFF. In nucleotides, the CDR3 is TGTGCCAGCAGGACCACAGCGGGGGGCCGATACACAACTAATGAAAAACTGTTTTTT.

This rearrangement joins TRBV27 to TRBJ2-2; 8 nucleotides match TRBD1. V was clipped by 7 bases and J by 2 bases; unmatched bases: 9. This CDR3 has 16 residues. Germline CDR1 MNHEY, CDR2 SMNVEV (reference sequence). CDR3 region: CASNHLDRGNTGELFF. The CDR3 nucleotides are TGTGCCAGCAACCATCTCGACAGGGGTAACACCGGGGAGCTGTTTTTT.

The rearrangement joins TRBV11-3 to TRBJ2-4; D ambiguous. Germline loops: CDR1 SGHNT, CDR2 YENEEA. This CDR3 is 12 amino acids long. Trimming cost V 0 bases and J 8 bases, with 5 bases left between them. The CDR3 DNA reads TGTGCCAGCAGCTTAGAAGCCGACATTCAGTACTTC. Translating it yields CASSLEADIQYF.

About this clone itself: Other DNA sequences within the sample encode an identical CDR3. V usage is TRBV30 and J usage is TRBJ1-5, with 7 bases identical to TRBD1. The germline V gene encodes CDR1 GTSNPN and CDR2 SVGIG (reference sequence). V gave up 3 bases and J gave up 2 bases; unmatched junction bases: 1. The CDR3 covers 13 residues. CDR3 bases: TGTGCCTGGAGCGGACAGGGCAATCAGCCCCAGCATTTT. Protein sequence: CAWSGQGNQPQHF.